What follows are 13 T cell receptor beta chains derived from one specimen sequenced in a study of beta chain features in type 1 diabetes. The isolated RNA, all of it, was reverse transcribed, so expressed TCRB transcripts were what got sequenced. Here immunoSEQ multiplex PCR was the method, and the copy in TCRdb shows in-frame clones only, minus some. This table holds nearly 250,000 clones, around 14% found once. The sample was naive CD4+ T cells from blood. These receptors were collected from a woman between 35 and 50 years old in good health.

The V and J genes are TRBV6-1 and TRBJ1-1, with a tentative D call TRBD1 (5 bases). CDR3 length: 15 amino acids. Germline CDR1 MNHNS, CDR2 SASEGT. V was cut by 1 base and J by 2 bases, with 11 bases left in between. The CDR3 bases are TGTGCCAGCAGTGAAGAAACAGGTCGAAACACTGAAGCTTTCTTT. Translated: CASSEETGRNTEAFF.

The rearrangement links TRBV6-1 to TRBJ2-5, with 10 positions matching TRBD1. The CDR3 is made up of 14 amino acids. With V trimmed by 8 bases and J by 7 bases, 10 bases remained unmatched. Germline loops: CDR1 MNHNS, CDR2 SASEGT. The CDR3 reads CASDQQTGGATQYF. The CDR3 coding sequence is TGTGCCAGCGACCAACAGACAGGGGGCGCGACCCAGTACTTC.

The chain combines TRBV27 with TRBJ2-2, with D possibly being TRBD2 (6 bases). CDR3 length: 17 residues. The ends were cut back, 3 bases at V and 0 bases at J, with 14 bases in the middle. CDR1 and CDR2 (germline): MNHEY, SMNVEV (reference sequence). CDR3 DNA: TGTGCCAGCAGTTTGCTGGGAGGAGTGCCGAACACCGGGGAGCTGTTTTTT. This sequence encodes CASSLLGGVPNTGELFF.

This clone showed up just a few times. This rearrangement joins TRBV5-1 to TRBJ2-6; no clear D gene. The germline CDR1 and CDR2 sequences are SGHRS and YFSETQ. This CDR3 spans 18 amino acids. Trimming shortened V by 0 bases and J by 0 bases, and 13 bases separated the two germline ends. CDR3 amino acids: CASSLEVLASSGANVLTF. The CDR3 DNA reads as TGCGCCAGCAGCTTGGAGGTTCTTGCTAGCTCTGGGGCCAACGTCCTGACTTTC.

CDR3 sequence reads: CASSVDPSGQSYEQYF. The DNA for the CDR3 is TGCGCCAGCAGCGTGGATCCCTCGGGACAATCCTACGAGCAGTACTTC. This rearrangement joins TRBV5-1 to TRBJ2-7, with D possibly TRBD1 on 6 matching bases. The V end lost 4 bases, the J end lost 1 base, and 18 bases lay between the germline ends. The CDR3 is made up of 16 amino acids. In germline, CDR1 is SGHRS, CDR2 YFSETQ.

The rearrangement uses TRBV7-9 and TRBJ1-2; no reliable D call. Trimming pared 5 bases from V and 3 bases from J, leaving 16 bases between. The CDR3 has 15 residues. The germline V gene has CDR1 SEHNR and CDR2 FQNEAQ (reference sequence). CDR3: CASSPPATDYYGYTF. As DNA, the CDR3 is TGTGCCAGCAGCCCCCCGGCGACCGACTACTATGGCTACACCTTC.

V is TRBV7-9 and J is TRBJ2-7; no firm D call. Trimming removed 5 bases at V and 2 bases at J, with 10 bases between. The CDR3 totals 13 residues. Germline V gives CDR1 SEHNR, CDR2 FQNEAQ (reference sequence). Written as DNA, the CDR3 is TGTGCCAGCAGCATCCGAGTCCCCTACGAGCAGTACTTC. Translated: CASSIRVPYEQYF.

This chain connects TRBV11-2 to TRBJ2-6; D remains unclear. V lost 4 bases, J lost 0 bases, and 4 bases lay in between. The CDR3 runs 14 residues. Germline values: CDR1 SGHAT, CDR2 FQNNGV. The CDR3 DNA reads as TGTGCCAGCAGCTCCTTCTCTGGGGCCAACGTCCTGACTTTC. Translating it yields CASSSFSGANVLTF.

The chain employs TRBV7-2 and TRBJ2-7, with D maybe TRBD1 (8 bases). In germline, CDR1 is SGHTA, CDR2 FQGNSA. There are 14 residues in the CDR3. V was cut by 7 bases and J by 9 bases, with 22 bases left in between. DNA for the CDR3: TGTGCCAGCAACAAACAGGGGGACTACGAGGGGCAGTACTTC. Translating it yields CASNKQGDYEGQYF.

The chain recombines TRBV11-3 with TRBJ2-2; D remains unclear. Germline-derived CDR1 and CDR2 are SGHNT and YENEEA. Trimming left V 5 bases short and J 7 bases short, with 14 bases between. CDR3 size: 14 residues. The CDR3 is CASSQARQIGELFF. In DNA form, the CDR3 reads TGTGCCAGCAGCCAGGCGCGACAAATCGGGGAGCTGTTTTTT. The full variable domain, with the rest looked up from reference TRBV11-3 and TRBJ2-2, is EAGVVQSPRYKIIEKKQPVAFWCNPISGHNTLYWYLQNLGQGPELLIRYENEEAVDDSQLPKDRFSAERLKGVDSTLKIQPAELGDSAVYLCASSQARQIGELFFGEGSRLTVL.

Only a few counts were recorded for this clone. The V gene is TRBV5-1, the J gene TRBJ2-7; TRBD1 agrees at 9 bases. CDR1 is SGHRS, CDR2 YFSETQ, per germline. Unmatched junction bases numbered 7, after V lost 3 bases and J lost 3 bases. The CDR3 is 15 amino acids. The CDR3 DNA sequence: TGCGCCAGCAGCTCGGGGACAGGGCGATTCTACGAGCAGTACTTC. Amino acid sequence: CASSSGTGRFYEQYF.

The rearrangement joins TRBV19 to TRBJ1-2; 8 bases align to TRBD1. Trimming cost V 8 bases and J 4 bases; bases outside gene matches: 3. The germline V gene encodes CDR1 LNHDA and CDR2 SQIVND (reference sequence). This CDR3 is 12 amino acids long. CDR3 in amino acids: CASRTGGYGYTF. DNA of the CDR3: TGTGCCAGTCGAACAGGGGGCTATGGCTACACCTTC.

The chain is built from TRBV6-6 and TRBJ2-5; D might be TRBD2 (5 bases). The CDR3 length is 13 residues. Germline CDR1 and CDR2: MNHNY and SVGAGI (reference sequence). Trimming left V 5 bases short and J 4 bases short, with 11 bases between. CDR3 bases: TGTGCCAGCAGTCTAGAGCGGAGAGAGACCCAGTACTTC. This codes for CASSLERRETQYF.